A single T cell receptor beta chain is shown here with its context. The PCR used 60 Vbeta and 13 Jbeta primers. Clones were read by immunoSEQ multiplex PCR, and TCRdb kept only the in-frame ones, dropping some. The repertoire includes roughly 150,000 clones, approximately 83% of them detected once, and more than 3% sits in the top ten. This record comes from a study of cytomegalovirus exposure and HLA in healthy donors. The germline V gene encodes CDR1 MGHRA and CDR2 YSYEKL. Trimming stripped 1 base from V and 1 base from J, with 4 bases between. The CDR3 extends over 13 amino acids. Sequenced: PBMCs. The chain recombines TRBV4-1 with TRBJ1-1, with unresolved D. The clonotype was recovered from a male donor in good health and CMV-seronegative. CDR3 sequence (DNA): TGCGCCAGCAGCCAAGCTAGGAACACTGAAGCTTTCTTT. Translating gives CASSQARNTEAFF.